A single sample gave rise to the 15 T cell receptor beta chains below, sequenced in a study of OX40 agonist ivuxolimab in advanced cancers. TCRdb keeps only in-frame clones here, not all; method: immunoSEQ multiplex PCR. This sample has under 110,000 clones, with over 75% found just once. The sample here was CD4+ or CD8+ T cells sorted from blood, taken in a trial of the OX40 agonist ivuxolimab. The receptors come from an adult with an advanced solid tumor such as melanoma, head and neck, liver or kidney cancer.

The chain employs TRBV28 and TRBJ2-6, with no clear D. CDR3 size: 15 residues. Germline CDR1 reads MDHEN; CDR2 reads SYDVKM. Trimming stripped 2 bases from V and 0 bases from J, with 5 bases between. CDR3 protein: CASSLGYSGANVLTF. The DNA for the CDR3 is TGTGCCAGCAGTTTAGGATACTCTGGGGCCAACGTCCTGACTTTC.

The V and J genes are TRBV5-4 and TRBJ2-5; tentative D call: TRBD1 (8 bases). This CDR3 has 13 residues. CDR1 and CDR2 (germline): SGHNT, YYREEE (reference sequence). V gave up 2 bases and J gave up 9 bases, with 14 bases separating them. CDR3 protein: CASSLQGGEAQYF. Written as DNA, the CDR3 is TGTGCCAGCAGCTTACAGGGGGGGGAGGCCCAGTACTTC.

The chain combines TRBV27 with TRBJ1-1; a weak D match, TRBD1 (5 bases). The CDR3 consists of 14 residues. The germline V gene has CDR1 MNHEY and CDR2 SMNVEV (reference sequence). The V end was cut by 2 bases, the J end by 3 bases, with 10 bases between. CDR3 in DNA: TGTGCCAGCAGTTTACGGGAGGGGTACACTGAAGCTTTCTTT. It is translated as CASSLREGYTEAFF.

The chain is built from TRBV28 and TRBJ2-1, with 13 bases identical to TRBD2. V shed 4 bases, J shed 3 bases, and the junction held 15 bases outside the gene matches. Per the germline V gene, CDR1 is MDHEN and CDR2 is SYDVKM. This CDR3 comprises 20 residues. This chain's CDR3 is CASSSNRLAGGRGVYNEQFF. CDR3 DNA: TGTGCCAGCAGTTCGAATCGACTAGCGGGGGGTCGAGGGGTCTACAATGAGCAGTTCTTC. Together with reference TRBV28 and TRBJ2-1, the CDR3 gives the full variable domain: DVKVTQSSRYLVKRTGEKVFLECVQDMDHENMFWYRQDPGLGLRLIYFSYDVKMKEKGDIPEGYSVSREKKERFSLILESASTNQTSMYLCASSSNRLAGGRGVYNEQFFGPGTRLTVL.

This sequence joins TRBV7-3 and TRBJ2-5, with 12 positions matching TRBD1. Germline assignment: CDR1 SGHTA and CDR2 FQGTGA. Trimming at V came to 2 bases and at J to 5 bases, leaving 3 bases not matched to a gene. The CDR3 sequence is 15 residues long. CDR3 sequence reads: CASSLGTGGWETQYF. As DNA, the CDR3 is TGTGCCAGCAGCTTAGGGACAGGGGGCTGGGAGACCCAGTACTTC.

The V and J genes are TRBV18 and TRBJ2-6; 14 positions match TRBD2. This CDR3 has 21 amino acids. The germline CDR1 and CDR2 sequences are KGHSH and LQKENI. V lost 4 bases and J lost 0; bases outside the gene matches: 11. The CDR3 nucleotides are TGTGCCAGCTCACTTAGAGACGTTGGGACTAGCGGGGGCTCTGGGGCCAACGTCCTGACTTTC. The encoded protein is CASSLRDVGTSGGSGANVLTF.

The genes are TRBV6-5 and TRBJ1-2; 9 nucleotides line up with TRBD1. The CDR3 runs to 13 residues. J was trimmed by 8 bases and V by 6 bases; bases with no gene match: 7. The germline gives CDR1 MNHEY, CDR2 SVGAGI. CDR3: CASSLQGAGGYTF. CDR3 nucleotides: TGTGCCAGCAGCTTACAGGGGGCTGGGGGCTACACCTTC.

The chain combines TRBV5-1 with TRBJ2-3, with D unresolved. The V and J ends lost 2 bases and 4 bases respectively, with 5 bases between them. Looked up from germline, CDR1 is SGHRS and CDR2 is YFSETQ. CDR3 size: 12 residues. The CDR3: CASSFPPDTQYF. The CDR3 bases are TGCGCCAGCAGCTTTCCCCCAGATACGCAGTATTTT.

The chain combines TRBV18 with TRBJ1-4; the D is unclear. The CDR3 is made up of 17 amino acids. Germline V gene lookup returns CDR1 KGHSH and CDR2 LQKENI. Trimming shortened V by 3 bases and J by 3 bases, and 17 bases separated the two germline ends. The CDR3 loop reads CASSPPSEADPNEKLFF. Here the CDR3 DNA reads TGTGCCAGCTCACCCCCAAGTGAGGCCGATCCTAATGAAAAACTGTTTTTT.

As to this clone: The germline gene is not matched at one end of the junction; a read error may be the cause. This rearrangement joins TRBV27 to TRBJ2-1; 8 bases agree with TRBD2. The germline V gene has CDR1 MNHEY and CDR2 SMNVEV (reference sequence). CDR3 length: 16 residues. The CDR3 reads CANSSLTGGLDNEQFF. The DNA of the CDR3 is TGTGCCAACAGTTCTCTCACGGGGGGGCTGGACAATGAGCAGTTCTTC.

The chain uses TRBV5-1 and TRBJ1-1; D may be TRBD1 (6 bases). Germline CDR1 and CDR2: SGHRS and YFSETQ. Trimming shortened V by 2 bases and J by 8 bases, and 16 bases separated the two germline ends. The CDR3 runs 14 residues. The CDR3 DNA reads TGCGCCAGCAGCTTCGGAGGGGGGGGCACCGAAGCTTTCTTT. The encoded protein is CASSFGGGGTEAFF.

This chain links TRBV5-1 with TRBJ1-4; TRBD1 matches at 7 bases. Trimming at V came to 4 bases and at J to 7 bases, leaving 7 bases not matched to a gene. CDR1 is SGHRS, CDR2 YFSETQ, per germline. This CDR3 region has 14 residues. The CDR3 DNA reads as TGCGCCAGCAGCCCGACAGGGATTGTTGAAAAACTGTTTTTT. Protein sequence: CASSPTGIVEKLFF.

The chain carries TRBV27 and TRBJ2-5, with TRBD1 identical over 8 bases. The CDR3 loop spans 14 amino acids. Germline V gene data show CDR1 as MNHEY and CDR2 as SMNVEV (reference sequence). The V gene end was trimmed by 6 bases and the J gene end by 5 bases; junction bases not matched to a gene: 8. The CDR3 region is CASRAQGAVETQYF. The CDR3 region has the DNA TGTGCCAGCAGGGCTCAGGGGGCAGTTGAGACCCAGTACTTC.

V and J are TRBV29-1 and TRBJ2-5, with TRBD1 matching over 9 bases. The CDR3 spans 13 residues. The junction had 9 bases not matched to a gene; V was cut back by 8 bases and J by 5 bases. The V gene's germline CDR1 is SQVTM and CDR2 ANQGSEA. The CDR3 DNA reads TGCAGCATGATACAGGGGGCAGGGGAGACCCAGTACTTC. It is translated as CSMIQGAGETQYF.

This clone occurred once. The CDR3 protein is CASSQQVYQETQYF. CDR3 nucleotides: TGTGCCAGCAGCCAACAGGTCTACCAAGAGACCCAGTACTTC. The genes are TRBV7-2 and TRBJ2-5; maybe TRBD1 (5 bases). V lost 5 bases and J lost 0, with 10 bases in between. The CDR3 covers 14 residues. CDR1 is SGHTA and CDR2 is FQGNSA in the germline V gene.